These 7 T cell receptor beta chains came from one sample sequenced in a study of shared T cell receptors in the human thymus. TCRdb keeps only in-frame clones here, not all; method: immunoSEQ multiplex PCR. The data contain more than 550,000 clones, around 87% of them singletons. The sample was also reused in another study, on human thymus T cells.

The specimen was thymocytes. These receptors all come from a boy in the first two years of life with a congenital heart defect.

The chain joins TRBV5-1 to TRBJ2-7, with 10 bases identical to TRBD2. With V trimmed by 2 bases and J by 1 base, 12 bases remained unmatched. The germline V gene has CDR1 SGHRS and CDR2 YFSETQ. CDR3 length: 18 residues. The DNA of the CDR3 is TGCGCCAGCAGCTTAGGGGCGGAAGGACTAGCGGCTTCCTACGAGCAGTACTTC. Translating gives CASSLGAEGLAASYEQYF.

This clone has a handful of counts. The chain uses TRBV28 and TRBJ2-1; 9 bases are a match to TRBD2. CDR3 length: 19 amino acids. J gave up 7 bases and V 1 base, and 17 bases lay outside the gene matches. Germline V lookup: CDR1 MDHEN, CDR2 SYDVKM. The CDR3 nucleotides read TGTGCCAGCAGTTTATTGCTCGGGTACGGCGGGAGGGTGTCTAATGAGCAGTTCTTC. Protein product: CASSLLLGYGGRVSNEQFF.

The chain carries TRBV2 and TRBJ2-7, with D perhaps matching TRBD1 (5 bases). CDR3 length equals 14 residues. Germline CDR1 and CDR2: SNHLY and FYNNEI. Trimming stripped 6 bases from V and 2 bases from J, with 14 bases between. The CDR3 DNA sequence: TGTGCCAGCAGCGACGCTACAGGAGCCTACGAGCAGTACTTC. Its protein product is CASSDATGAYEQYF.

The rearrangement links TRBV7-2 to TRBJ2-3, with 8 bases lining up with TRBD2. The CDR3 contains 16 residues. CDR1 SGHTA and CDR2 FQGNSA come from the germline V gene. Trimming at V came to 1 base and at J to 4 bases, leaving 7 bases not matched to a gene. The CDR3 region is CASSLVLGRAPDTQYF. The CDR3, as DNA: TGTGCCAGCAGCTTAGTTCTCGGGAGGGCCCCAGATACGCAGTATTTT.

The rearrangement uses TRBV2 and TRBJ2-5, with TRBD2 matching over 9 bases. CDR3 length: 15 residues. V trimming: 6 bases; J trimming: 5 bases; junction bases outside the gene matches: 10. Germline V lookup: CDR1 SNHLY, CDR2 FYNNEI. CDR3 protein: CASSPPLAGVETQYF. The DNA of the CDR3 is TGTGCCAGCAGCCCACCACTAGCGGGCGTCGAGACCCAGTACTTC.

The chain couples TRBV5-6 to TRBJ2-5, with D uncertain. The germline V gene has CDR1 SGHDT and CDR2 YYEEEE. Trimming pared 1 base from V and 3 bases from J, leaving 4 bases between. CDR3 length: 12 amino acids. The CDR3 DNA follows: TGTGCCAGCAGCTTGCGGGAAGAGACCCAGTACTTC. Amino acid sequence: CASSLREETQYF.

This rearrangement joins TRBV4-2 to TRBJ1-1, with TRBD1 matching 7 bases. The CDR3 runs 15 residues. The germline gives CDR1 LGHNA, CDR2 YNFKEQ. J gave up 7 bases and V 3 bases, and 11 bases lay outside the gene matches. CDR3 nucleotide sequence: TGTGCCAGCAGCCAGTCCACCGGGACAGCGAATGAAGCTTTCTTT. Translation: CASSQSTGTANEAFF.